What follows is one TCR beta chain and its context. The antigen remains undetermined. The length of the CDR3 is 12 residues. Germline V gene sequence: CDR1 SNHLY, CDR2 FYNNEI. V dropped 7 bases and J dropped 3 bases, with 7 bases sitting between them. It was across several immunoSEQ plates that each subset's genomic DNA was evenly split. TCRdb's copy holds only in-frame clones and misses some; the assay was immunoSEQ multiplex PCR. The sample comprises approximately 500,000 clones, 90% to 97% of which are singletons, and approximately 0.06% rests with the top ten. The data were taken from a study of shared clonotypes between healthy human individuals. Study-level information: Per donor, CD8 memory used one plate, CD8 naive used two, CD4 memory used three and CD4 naive used three. General observations from the study: Depth of sequencing was expected to influence donor clonotype sharing. Non-shared clonotypes had lower generation probabilities than clonotypes shared by all four sorted-subset donors.

The specimen sequenced was naive CD4+ T cells sorted from blood. The sample's subset: CD45RA+ positively selected. V and J are TRBV2 and TRBJ1-3, with D unresolved. The receptor was isolated from a woman aged 25 to 45 in good health. CDR3 in amino acids: CASKRGGNTIYF. In nucleotides, the CDR3 is TGTGCCAGCAAGCGGGGTGGAAACACCATATATTTT.